The following is a T cell receptor beta chain sequence with its context. The sample originates from a study of blood T cell repertoires in COVID-19. Study-level background: Acute-phase and convalescent COVID-19 samples originated in the United States, Italy and Spain. The analysed material was cDNA or gDNA that came from T cells, B-cell-depleted T cells, or PBMCs.

Original analysis: It was from reference gene primer amplification that nucleated cell counts were estimated. Here immunoSEQ multiplex PCR was the method, and the copy in TCRdb shows in-frame clones only, minus some. V, J and clone size are taken as reported in that table, and D and trimming were inferred from the DNA itself. Of roughly 63,000 clones listed, about 87% are singletons. The clonotype originates from a human donor in a cohort sampled during active COVID-19. What was sequenced was peripheral blood.

CDR3 in amino acids: CASKRGAAGGYTF. The CDR3 region has the DNA TGTGCCAGCAAGCGGGGGGCGGCAGGTGGCTACACCTTC. This rearrangement joins TRBV27 to TRBJ1-2, with D perhaps matching TRBD1 (6 bases). The germline V and J ends were trimmed by 7 bases and 7 bases, with 16 bases remaining between them. The CDR3 is made up of 13 amino acids. The germline V gene has CDR1 MNHEY and CDR2 SMNVEV (reference sequence).